Listed below are T cell receptor beta chains from one sample, sequenced in a study of blood T cells in healthy people across ages. TCRdb passed the 5' RACE reads through MiXCR, listing each CDR3 protein once. The sample lists approximately 880,000 distinct CDR3 sequences, roughly 43% occurring once. The sample taken for sequencing was blood. The receptors here all came from a man aged 30 to 39 in good health. Each CDR3 is given with its conserved first and last residue. D genes are given only for firm matches. Size tells how often a clone was seen (once, few, many) or the class of an expanded clone, and some rows leave it out.

j_call v_call clone_size d_call cdr3_nt cdr3_aa
TRBJ1-5 TRBV2 - - TGTGCCAGCAGGGACGACAGGAATCAGCCCCAGCATTTT CASRDDRNQPQHF
TRBJ1-2 TRBV30 - TRBD1 TGTGCCTGTCCTTCAGGGGGACTTTTCTATGGCTACACCTTC CACPSGGLFYGYTF
TRBJ1-2 TRBV3-1 few - TGTGCCAGCAGCCATTCCCAACGGATTCCTTCAGATGGCTACACCTTC CASSHSQRIPSDGYTF
TRBJ1-2 TRBV4-3 - - TGCGCCAGCAGCCAGGACGGATTCTGTGGCTACACCTTC CASSQDGFCGYTF
TRBJ2-3 TRBV4-3 once - TGCGCCAGCAGCCAAAGTCATACAGAAACAGATACGCAGTATTTT CASSQSHTETDTQYF
TRBJ2-3 TRBV6-1 - TRBD2 TGTGCCAGCAGTCGACTAGCGGGGTTTTCCACAGATACGCAGTATTTT CASSRLAGFSTDTQYF
TRBJ2-6 TRBV9 - - TGTGCCAGCAGCGTAGCTACATGGGGAGCGGCGGGGGCCAACGTCCTGACTTTC CASSVATWGAAGANVLTF
TRBJ1-1 TRBV5-1 few - TGCGCCAGCAGCTTGGCTGAATCCGGGACGGTGAACACTGAAGCTTTCTTT CASSLAESGTVNTEAFF
TRBJ2-3 TRBV20-1 few - TGCAGTGCTAGAGAGGGGGGCCCAGATACGCAGTATTTT CSAREGGPDTQYF
TRBJ2-1 TRBV19 - - TGTCTCGAAACCGGGGTCAATGAGCAGTTCTTC CLETGVNEQFF
TRBJ2-3 TRBV29-1 - TRBD1 TGCAGCGTTGAAGATGCAGGGGGCAGAGGAGATACGCAGTATTTT CSVEDAGGRGDTQYF
TRBJ1-2 TRBV4-3 - TRBD1 TGCGCCAGCAGCCGGGACAGGTTCTATGGCTACACCTTC CASSRDRFYGYTF
TRBJ2-5 TRBV10-2 few - TGCGCCAGCAGTGAGCAGGCCGGCGGGACCCAGTACTTC CASSEQAGGTQYF
TRBJ1-4 TRBV7-2 - - TGTGCCAGCAGCCGCACTTGGGCAACTAATGAAAAACTGTTTTTT CASSRTWATNEKLFF
TRBJ2-1 TRBV7-9 few - TGTGCCAGCAGCGGCAATACCGGGTCTCACAATGAGCAGTTCTTC CASSGNTGSHNEQFF
TRBJ2-3 TRBV9 - TRBD2 TGTGCCAGCGGTCCAAGCGGGGATCCCACAGATACGCAGTATTTT CASGPSGDPTDTQYF
TRBJ1-2 TRBV28 - - TGTGCCAGCAGTTTTCGCCTTTATGGCTACACCTTC CASSFRLYGYTF
TRBJ1-2 TRBV9 few - TGTGCCAGCAGCGTAGAGCCGGTTCAAGGGGGCTACACCTTC CASSVEPVQGGYTF
TRBJ1-6 TRBV6-2/TRBV6-3 once - TGTGCCAGCAGACCCGCAGACGGGATTGGCTCCTATAATTCACCCCTCCACTTT CASRPADGIGSYNSPLHF
TRBJ2-3 TRBV7-2 - TRBD2 TGTGCCAGCAGCCCGGTAGCGGGAGAGACCGTCACAGATACGCAGTATTTT CASSPVAGETVTDTQYF
TRBJ1-4 TRBV4-1 few - TGCGCCAGCAGCCAAGGCGGGGGGACTAATGAAAAACTGTTTTTT CASSQGGGTNEKLFF
TRBJ2-1 TRBV29-1 few TRBD1 TGCAGCGTACGAACCCGGACAGGGGGTCCCAATGAGCAGTTCTTC CSVRTRTGGPNEQFF
TRBJ2-7 TRBV19 - - TGTGCCAGTGACGACAGCTACGAGCAGTACTTC CASDDSYEQYF
TRBJ2-3 TRBV15 - TRBD2 TGTGCCACCAGCAGAGATCAGCGGGGGCACACAGATACGCAGTATTTT CATSRDQRGHTDTQYF
TRBJ1-2 TRBV4-3 - TRBD1 TGCGCCAGCAGCCAAGTCGACCGGGGACAGGGGTATGGCTACACCTTC CASSQVDRGQGYGYTF
TRBJ2-1 TRBV6-2/TRBV6-3 once TRBD2 TGTGCCAGCAGTTTGGGACTAGCGGGGGGACTAACCTACAATGAGCAGTTCTTC CASSLGLAGGLTYNEQFF
TRBJ1-2 TRBV20-1 - TRBD1 TGCAGTGCTCCGCGGACAGGGGAGAGGGGCTACACCTTC CSAPRTGERGYTF
TRBJ1-4 TRBV5-5 - - TGTGCCAGCAGCTTGGTGGGCGAAACTAATGAAAAACTGTTTTTT CASSLVGETNEKLFF
TRBJ2-7 TRBV7-8 few - TGTGCCAGCAGCTTAGGATATGTCTACGAGCAGTACTTC CASSLGYVYEQYF
TRBJ1-2 TRBV6-1 - TRBD1 TGTGCCAGCAGTGCGCGGACAGGGGGCGAAGGCTACACCTTC CASSARTGGEGYTF
TRBJ2-4 TRBV6-6 - TRBD1 TGTGCCAGCAGGGTCCGGGACAGGGAAGCAAACATTCAGTACTTC CASRVRDREANIQYF
TRBJ2-3 TRBV6-1 - - TGTGCCAGCAGACTGGACGGAGGGTCAGATACGCAGTATTTT CASRLDGGSDTQYF
TRBJ1-5 TRBV5-1 - - TGCGCCAGCAGCGTGGGAAATGGGGAGCCCCAGCATTTT CASSVGNGEPQHF
TRBJ1-6 TRBV7-2 - - TGTGCCAGCAGCTTAGCTCTACCAGGGCCGGGTTCACCCCTCCACTTT CASSLALPGPGSPLHF
TRBJ2-3 TRBV7-6 - TRBD1 TGTGCCAGCAGCCCTGGGACAGGGGCTACCACAGATACGCAGTATTTT CASSPGTGATTDTQYF